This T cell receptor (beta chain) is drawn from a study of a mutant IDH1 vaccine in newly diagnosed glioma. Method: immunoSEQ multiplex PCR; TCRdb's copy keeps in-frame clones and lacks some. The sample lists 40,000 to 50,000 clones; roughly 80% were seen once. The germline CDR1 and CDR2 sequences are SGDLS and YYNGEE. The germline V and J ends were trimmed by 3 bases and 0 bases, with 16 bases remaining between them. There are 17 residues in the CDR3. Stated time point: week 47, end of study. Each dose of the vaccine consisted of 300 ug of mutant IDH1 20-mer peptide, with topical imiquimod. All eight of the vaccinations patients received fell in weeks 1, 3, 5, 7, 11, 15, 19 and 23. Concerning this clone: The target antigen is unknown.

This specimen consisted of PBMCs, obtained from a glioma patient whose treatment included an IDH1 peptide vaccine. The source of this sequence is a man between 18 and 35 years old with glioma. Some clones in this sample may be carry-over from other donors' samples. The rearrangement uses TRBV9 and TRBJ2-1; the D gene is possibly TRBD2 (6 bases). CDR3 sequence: CASSAYRDFSSYNEQFF. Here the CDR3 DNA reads TGTGCCAGCAGCGCCTATCGGGACTTTAGCTCCTACAATGAGCAGTTCTTC.